Listed below are T cell receptor beta chains from one sample, sequenced in a study of blood T cell repertoires in COVID-19. Method: immunoSEQ multiplex PCR; TCRdb's copy keeps in-frame clones and lacks some. Of approximately 82,000 clones in the sample, about 92% were seen once. Sequencing was carried out using peripheral blood. Every receptor here comes from a woman aged 55-70 years with active COVID-19. CDR3s include the opening cysteine and the closing phenylalanine or tryptophan. D genes are given only for firm matches. Only some rows state a clone size, as once, few, many or a class for expanded clones.

-	TRBJ2-5	TRBV7-8	-	TGTGCCAGCAGCTTAAGGACTAACCAAGAGACCCAGTACTTC	CASSLRTNQETQYF
-	TRBJ2-7	TRBV19	-	TGTGCCAGATACCCACGGGGCCAGGCAACAGGGTGCGGGCAGTACTTC	CARYPRGQATGCGQYF
-	TRBJ2-1	TRBV7-3	TRBD1	TGTGCCAGCAGCTTAGGGCAGGGGGCGTATGATGAGCAGTTCTTC	CASSLGQGAYDEQFF
-	TRBJ1-5	TRBV19	TRBD1	TGTGCCAGTAGTATAGGGGACAGAAATCAGCCCCAGCATTTT	CASSIGDRNQPQHF
-	TRBJ2-7	TRBV20-1	TRBD1	TGCAGTGCTTCGACAGGGTACGAGCAGTACTTC	CSASTGYEQYF
-	TRBJ1-4	TRBV28	-	TGTGCCAGCAGCTCCGGTCAAGAAGAAAAACTGTTTTTT	CASSSGQEEKLFF
-	TRBJ2-5	TRBV5-4	TRBD1	TGTGCCAGCAGCTTGGACAGGGGAGAGACCCAGTACTTC	CASSLDRGETQYF
-	TRBJ2-5	TRBV6-5	-	TGTGCCAGCAGTTACTCGACTAGTAATGGCGAGACCCAGTACTTC	CASSYSTSNGETQYF
-	TRBJ1-6	TRBV19	-	TGTGCCAGTAGTATGGGGCAGGGAGGCTCACCCCTCCACTTT	CASSMGQGGSPLHF
few	TRBJ1-2	TRBV7-9	TRBD1	TGTGCCAGCAGCTCTGACAGGGGGCGATTCTCCTATGGCTACACCTTC	CASSSDRGRFSYGYTF
-	TRBJ1-5	TRBV19	TRBD1	TGTGCCAGTAATACAGGGGGACGACAGCCCCAGCATTTT	CASNTGGRQPQHF
once	TRBJ2-3	TRBV3-1/TRBV3-2	TRBD2	TGTGCCAGCAGCCTTAGCGGGGGGGCAGGCACAGATACGCAGTATTTT	CASSLSGGAGTDTQYF
-	TRBJ2-3	TRBV5-1	-	TGCGCCAGCAGCTTAGGGAGGGATACGCAGTATTTT	CASSLGRDTQYF
-	TRBJ2-7	TRBV7-9	-	TGTGCCAGCAGCTTAGATTGGGGCAAGGCAGGAACATCTGCGTACGAGCAGTACTTC	CASSLDWGKAGTSAYEQYF
few	TRBJ1-1	TRBV29-1	TRBD1	TGCAGCGACGCCTCGTTCGACAGGGTTCGTATTGGGGCTTTCTTT	CSDASFDRVRIGAFF
once	TRBJ1-1	TRBV15	-	TGTGCCACCAGCCGGACATTACAGGGTGCTGAAGCTTTCTTT	CATSRTLQGAEAFF
-	TRBJ1-3	TRBV24-1	TRBD1	TGTGCCACCAGTGATACCAGGACAGGGGGAAACACCATATATTTT	CATSDTRTGGNTIYF
-	TRBJ1-1	TRBV6-4	-	TGTGCCAGCTCAGCGACGGCGAACACTGAAGCTTTCTTT	CASSATANTEAFF
once	TRBJ1-1	TRBV12-3/TRBV12-4	-	TGTGCCAGCAGACGCCCTAACTTGCCCGAAGCTTTCTTT	CASRRPNLPEAFF
-	TRBJ2-3	TRBV5-1	-	TGCGCCAGCAACGGCGGAAGGAACACAGATACGCAGTATTTT	CASNGGRNTDTQYF
once	TRBJ2-7	TRBV11-3	TRBD2	TGTGCCAGCAGCTTACGCGGGGGGGCCTACGAGCAGTACTTC	CASSLRGGAYEQYF
-	TRBJ1-5	TRBV24-1	-	TGTGCCACCAGTGATTCAAATCAGCCCCAGCATTTT	CATSDSNQPQHF
-	TRBJ2-5	TRBV11-2	TRBD1	TGTGCCAGCAGCTTAACGACAGGGCGGTGGGAGACCCAGTACTTC	CASSLTTGRWETQYF
-	TRBJ2-7	TRBV5-4	TRBD2	TGTGCCAGCAGCCCTAGCGGGGGGACGACCTACGAGCAGTACTTC	CASSPSGGTTYEQYF
-	TRBJ2-7	TRBV5-6	-	TGTGCCAGCAGCTTGGACCCCATGAAGAGGGAGCAGTACTTC	CASSLDPMKREQYF
-	TRBJ2-3	TRBV20-1	TRBD1	TGCAGTGCTAGTAAGGGGGCTGGCACAGATACGCAGTATTTT	CSASKGAGTDTQYF
-	TRBJ2-3	TRBV3-1/TRBV3-2	TRBD2	TGTGCCAGCAGCCAAGTACCTAGCGGAAACACAGATACGCAGTATTTT	CASSQVPSGNTDTQYF
-	TRBJ2-1	TRBV7-9	TRBD2	TGTGCCAGCAGCTTGCTAGCGGGAGGGCCGGGTGAGCAGTTCTTC	CASSLLAGGPGEQFF
once	TRBJ2-7	TRBV27	-	TGTGCCAGCAGTGTACGGGGGACAGCCCACGAGCAGTACTTC	CASSVRGTAHEQYF
-	TRBJ1-5	TRBV5-1	-	TGCGCCAGCAGCTTGGCGGGGAATAGCAATCAGCCCCAGCATTTT	CASSLAGNSNQPQHF
-	TRBJ2-5	TRBV5-1	-	TGCGCCAGCAGCTTGGTTCCGGGCAGGGGAGAGACCCAGTACTTC	CASSLVPGRGETQYF
-	TRBJ2-1	TRBV7-9	-	TGTGCCAGCAGCCAGGAAGTGGGTGAGCAGTTCTTC	CASSQEVGEQFF
-	TRBJ2-6	TRBV3-1/TRBV3-2	-	TGTGCCAGCAGCCAAGCAGTTTCTGGGGCCAACGTCCTGACTTTC	CASSQAVSGANVLTF
-	TRBJ1-5	TRBV18	-	TGTGCCAGCTCACCAGCGATCAATCAGCCCCAGCATTTT	CASSPAINQPQHF
-	TRBJ2-7	TRBV29-1	TRBD2	TGCAGCGTTGTAGGGCTAGCGGGAGGCGACGAGCAGTACTTC	CSVVGLAGGDEQYF
-	TRBJ1-2	TRBV24-1	TRBD1	TGTGCCACCAGTGATGCGACAGGGAGAAGGGATGGCTACACCTTC	CATSDATGRRDGYTF
-	TRBJ2-7	TRBV2	-	TGTGCCAGCAACAGGGAACCCTACGAGCAGTACTTC	CASNREPYEQYF
-	TRBJ1-1	TRBV6-5	TRBD1	TGTGCCAGCAGGGAGCTTGACAGGGCTGTTGTTGAAGCTTTCTTT	CASRELDRAVVEAFF
-	TRBJ1-2	TRBV4-1	-	TGCGCCAGCAGCCAAGATGAGTTGGGGAGCTATGGCTACACCTTC	CASSQDELGSYGYTF
few	TRBJ2-1	TRBV7-7	TRBD1	TGTGCCAGCAGCTTAGACCTGGCAGGGGGAAGAAATGAGCAGTTCTTC	CASSLDLAGGRNEQFF